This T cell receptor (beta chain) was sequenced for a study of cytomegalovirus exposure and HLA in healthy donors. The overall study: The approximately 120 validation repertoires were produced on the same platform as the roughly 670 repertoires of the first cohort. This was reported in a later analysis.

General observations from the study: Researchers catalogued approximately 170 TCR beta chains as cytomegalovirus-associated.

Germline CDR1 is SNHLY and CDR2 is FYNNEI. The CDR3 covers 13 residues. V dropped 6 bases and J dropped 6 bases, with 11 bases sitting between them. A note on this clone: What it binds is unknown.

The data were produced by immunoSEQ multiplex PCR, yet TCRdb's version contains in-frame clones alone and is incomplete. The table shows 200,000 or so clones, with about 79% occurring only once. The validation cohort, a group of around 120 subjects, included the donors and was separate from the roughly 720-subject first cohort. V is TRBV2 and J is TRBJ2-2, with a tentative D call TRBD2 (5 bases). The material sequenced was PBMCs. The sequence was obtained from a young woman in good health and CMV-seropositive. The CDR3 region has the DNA TGTGCCAGCAGGGAGGTGGGCCCCGGGGAGCTGTTTTTT. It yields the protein CASREVGPGELFF. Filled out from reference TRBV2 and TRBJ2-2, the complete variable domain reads EPEVTQTPSHQVTQMGQEVILRCVPISNHLYFYWYRQILGQKVEFLVSFYNNEISEKSEIFDDQFSVERPDGSNFTLKIRSTKLEDSAMYFCASREVGPGELFFGEGSRLTVL.